This TCR beta chain is from a study of monozygotic twins with cystic fibrosis. The overall study: Libraries were built from around 2.8 micrograms of fragmented DNA using about 16 PCR cycles. Findings and limits, study-wide: In 13 of 16 pairs, V gene usage was closest to the co-twin's.

Profiling relied on immunoSEQ multiplex PCR, and the TCRdb table lists in-frame clones only, not all of them. The sample has about 20,000 clones; 80% to 90% are singletons. Trimming shortened V by 4 bases and J by 4 bases, and 10 bases separated the two germline ends. CDR3 length equals 13 residues. Germline CDR1 ENHRY, CDR2 SYGVKD. With regard to this clone: The antigen remains unidentified.

The chain joins TRBV10-3 to TRBJ2-5; D gene unclear. Input material: blood. This sequence was found in a woman aged 25 to 45 with cystic fibrosis. The CDR3 DNA sequence: TGTGCCATCAGTGGAGAGTCCAGAGAGACCCAGTACTTC. Its protein is CAISGESRETQYF.